Listed below are T cell receptor beta chains from one sample, sequenced in a study of early T cells in non-severe SARS-CoV-2 infection. One entry per CDR3 protein results from TCRdb running MiXCR on the 5' RACE reads. The table records more than 90,000 distinct CDR3 sequences, roughly 13% of them present only once. Sequences were obtained from whole blood. The receptors shown here come from an adult who was a healthcare worker with PCR-confirmed SARS-CoV-2 infection or an uninfected control (not recorded which). Each CDR3 is given with its conserved first and last residue. A D gene is named only where the DNA matches it firmly. A row's size may be missing; if present it is once, few, many or a size class.

TRBV6-5,TRBJ1-2,-,TRBD1,CASSYRTGGIYGYTF,TGTGCCAGCAGTTACAGGACAGGCGGTATCTATGGCTACACCTTC
TRBV12-3/TRBV12-4,TRBJ2-1,-,TRBD1,CASSYAKTGFDNEQFF,TGTGCCAGCAGTTACGCGAAGACAGGGTTCGACAATGAGCAGTTCTTC
TRBV14,TRBJ2-2,many,TRBD1,CASSPGRHSGGSHTGELFF,TGTGCCAGCAGCCCAGGTCGGCATTCAGGGGGAAGTCACACCGGGGAGCTGTTTTTT
TRBV6-4,TRBJ1-1,many,-,CASSHTSNTEAFF,TGTGCCAGCAGTCATACATCGAACACTGAAGCTTTCTTT
TRBV6-1,TRBJ1-1,few,TRBD1,CASRSPDRVGNTEAFF,TGTGCCAGCAGGTCCCCCGACAGGGTTGGAAACACTGAAGCTTTCTTT
TRBV10-2,TRBJ1-1,many,-,CASSEWRVRFSAEAFF,TGCGCCAGCAGTGAGTGGAGGGTAAGGTTCAGCGCTGAAGCTTTCTTT
TRBV19,TRBJ1-2,-,-,CASHEPSGPRYGYTF,TGTGCCAGTCACGAACCTTCCGGGCCTCGCTATGGCTACACCTTC
TRBV18,TRBJ2-5,many,TRBD1,CASSTGQTIPQYF,TGTGCCAGCTCAACGGGACAGACCATTCCCCAGTACTTC
TRBV15,TRBJ2-7,-,-,CATSRDSPYEQYF,TGTGCCACCAGCAGAGATAGTCCCTACGAGCAGTACTTC
TRBV12-3/TRBV12-4,TRBJ2-3,-,-,CASSVSGVMDTQYF,TGTGCCAGCAGTGTGTCGGGAGTCATGGATACGCAGTATTTT
TRBV10-2,TRBJ1-6,few,-,CASSESIQGSPLHF,TGCGCCAGCAGTGAGTCGATTCAGGGATCACCCCTCCACTTT
TRBV2,TRBJ2-7,few,-,CASSDRFSYEQYF,TGTGCCAGCAGTGACAGATTCTCCTACGAGCAGTACTTC
TRBV20-1,TRBJ2-3,many,TRBD2,CSARSRRGGTDTQYF,TGCAGTGCTAGAAGCCGGCGGGGGGGCACAGATACGCAGTATTTT
TRBV6-6,TRBJ2-1,many,TRBD2,CASSSSGGAPNEQFF,TGTGCCAGCAGCTCCAGCGGGGGGGCCCCGAATGAGCAGTTCTTC
TRBV11-2,TRBJ1-1,-,-,CASSADIMNTEAFF,TGTGCCAGCAGCGCAGACATTATGAACACTGAAGCTTTCTTT
TRBV20-1,TRBJ2-5,-,TRBD2,CSATTSGTQETQYF,TGCAGTGCTACGACTAGCGGCACTCAAGAGACCCAGTACTTC
TRBV11-3,TRBJ2-1,-,TRBD1,CASSLDRPGQGRYNEQFF,TGTGCCAGCAGCTTAGATCGGCCGGGACAGGGACGGTACAATGAGCAGTTCTTC
TRBV7-9,TRBJ2-5,many,TRBD2,CASSLRSTSAQETQYF,TGTGCCAGCAGCTTGAGATCTACTAGCGCACAAGAGACCCAGTACTTC
TRBV7-2,TRBJ2-1,few,-,CASSLALGNEQFF,TGTGCCAGCAGCTTAGCCCTGGGGAACGAGCAGTTCTTC
TRBV12-3/TRBV12-4,TRBJ1-4,-,TRBD1,CASSFRTGVLSTNEKLFF,TGTGCCAGCAGTTTCCGTACAGGGGTACTATCAACTAATGAAAAACTGTTTTTT
TRBV28,TRBJ2-7,-,TRBD2,CASSLGRAEQYF,TGTGCCAGCAGTTTAGGGAGGGCCGAGCAGTACTTC
TRBV7-6,TRBJ2-3,few,-,CASSLLEANADTQYF,TGTGCCAGCAGCTTACTAGAGGCGAATGCAGATACGCAGTATTTT
TRBV9,TRBJ1-2,many,-,CASGRLLGHYGYTF,TGTGCCAGTGGACGCTTACTAGGACACTATGGCTACACCTTC
TRBV19,TRBJ2-3,few,TRBD2,CASSLLAGGPAGTQYF,TGTGCCAGTAGCCTACTAGCGGGGGGGCCTGCTGGTACGCAGTATTTT
TRBV10-2,TRBJ1-2,-,-,CASSATGAYGYTF,TGCGCCAGCAGTGCCACGGGAGCCTATGGCTACACCTTC
TRBV28,TRBJ2-5,many,-,CASSSRDNQETQYF,TGTGCCAGTTCCAGCCGGGACAACCAAGAGACCCAGTACTTC
TRBV29-1,TRBJ2-7,few,-,CSVVPMRQFYEQYF,TGCAGCGTTGTTCCTATGCGGCAGTTCTACGAGCAGTACTTC
TRBV18,TRBJ2-7,few,TRBD2,CASSPGGVPSEQYF,TGTGCCAGCTCACCAGGGGGGGTCCCGTCTGAGCAGTACTTC
TRBV20-1,TRBJ1-2,few,-,CSARFAFISSNYGYTF,TGCAGTGCTAGATTTGCGTTTATCTCGTCTAACTATGGCTACACCTTC
TRBV3-1,TRBJ1-6,-,TRBD1,CASSRTGSGNSPLHF,TGTGCCAGCAGCCGGACAGGGTCAGGGAATTCACCCCTCCACTTT
TRBV6-2/TRBV6-3,TRBJ2-1,few,-,CASEGARAPILAYNEQFF,TGTGCCAGCGAGGGTGCCCGGGCGCCCATTCTAGCCTACAATGAGCAGTTCTTC
TRBV7-9,TRBJ2-7,-,TRBD1,CASSRQGYEQYF,TGTGCCAGCAGTCGACAGGGTTACGAGCAGTACTTC
TRBV28,TRBJ2-7,-,-,CASSTKGPPVGYF,TGTGCCAGCAGTACAAAGGGACCCCCCGTGGGGTACTTC
TRBV6-5,TRBJ2-3,few,-,CASSYLGRTGGTDTQYF,TGTGCCAGCAGTTACCTGGGTCGGACCGGTGGGACAGATACGCAGTATTTT
TRBV2,TRBJ2-1,many,TRBD2,CASSKGGNGNEQFF,TGTGCCAGCTCGAAGGGAGGGAATGGGAATGAGCAGTTCTTC
TRBV24-1,TRBJ1-5,few,-,CATSEGGSYSNQPQHF,TGTGCCACCAGTGAAGGGGGATCATATAGCAATCAGCCCCAGCATTTT
TRBV11-1,TRBJ1-1,many,-,CASSLPGGQRANTEAFF,TGTGCCAGCAGCCTCCCTGGAGGACAGAGGGCGAACACTGAAGCTTTCTTT
TRBV21-1,TRBJ1-6,few,-,CATPGRTGWQGKRGPSPLHF,TGTGCCACTCCAGGGCGGACCGGGTGGCAGGGCAAACGGGGACCTTCACCCCTCCACTTT
TRBV7-9,TRBJ1-1,few,TRBD1,CASSIGQGVNTEAFF,TGTGCCAGCAGCATCGGACAGGGAGTGAACACTGAAGCTTTCTTT
TRBV7-2,TRBJ1-5,many,-,CASSLAIDQPQHF,TGTGCCAGCAGCTTAGCGATAGATCAGCCCCAGCATTTT